This T cell receptor (beta chain) appears in the sequencing data of a study of blood T cell repertoires in COVID-19. In the study overall: COVID-19 samples collected from the United States, Italy and Spain covered acute and convalescent phases. From T cells, B-cell-depleted T cells, or PBMCs came the material, which was cDNA or gDNA.

In the study's own analysis: Amplification from reference gene primers served as the basis for estimated nucleated cell counts. Here immunoSEQ multiplex PCR was the method, and the copy in TCRdb shows in-frame clones only, minus some. V and J calls and clone size are those listed in that table; D and trimming were worked out from the DNA. The table shows hundreds of thousands of clones, with 87% occurring only once. Germline V gene data show CDR1 as SGHNT and CDR2 as YYREEE (reference sequence). The CDR3 length is 16 residues. The V gene end was trimmed by 4 bases and the J gene end by 4 bases; junction bases not matched to a gene: 8.

This clonotype was sampled from a woman in her late teens or twenties who had recovered from COVID-19. The chain is built from TRBV5-4 and TRBJ2-2, with TRBD1 matching 9 bases. Sequencing was performed on peripheral blood. Written as DNA, the CDR3 is TGTGCCAGCAGCCAACCACAGGGGGCTGGCACCGGGGAGCTGTTTTTT. Protein sequence: CASSQPQGAGTGELFF. The full variable domain, rest sourced from reference TRBV5-4 and TRBJ2-2, is ETGVTQSPTHLIKTRGQQVTLRCSSQSGHNTVSWYQQALGQGPQFIFQYYREEENGRGNFPPRFSGLQFPNYSSELNVNALELDDSALYLCASSQPQGAGTGELFFGEGSRLTVL.